The rows below give T cell receptor beta chains drawn from one sample of a study of T cell changes during pregnancy in multiple sclerosis. Generated by immunoSEQ multiplex PCR, the TCRdb table keeps only in-frame clones and is missing some. The sample lists about 100,000 clones; roughly 93% were seen once. Material: peripheral blood, obtained before pregnancy. The source of these receptors is a female donor with multiple sclerosis, enrolled in a pregnancy study. Both conserved end residues are part of each CDR3. The order of the fields is D gene, V gene, clone size, J gene, CDR3 protein, CDR3 DNA. D genes are given only for firm matches. Size is omitted from some rows. Given values are once, few, many or a class for expanded clones.

d_gene: TRBD1
v_gene: TRBV5-1
abundance: -
j_gene: TRBJ2-5
CDR3aa: CASSLGGQGGAQETQYF
CDR3nt: TGCGCCAGCAGCTTGGGGGGACAGGGAGGCGCCCAAGAGACCCAGTACTTC

d_gene: -
v_gene: TRBV19
abundance: -
j_gene: TRBJ2-1
CDR3aa: CASSTRGSYNEQFF
CDR3nt: TGTGCCAGTAGTACCCGGGGCTCCTACAATGAGCAGTTCTTC

d_gene: TRBD2
v_gene: TRBV28
abundance: -
j_gene: TRBJ2-1
CDR3aa: CASSLIEGLAGGTYNEQFF
CDR3nt: TGTGCCAGCAGTTTAATAGAGGGACTAGCGGGAGGTACCTACAATGAGCAGTTCTTC

d_gene: TRBD2
v_gene: TRBV29-1
abundance: once
j_gene: TRBJ2-3
CDR3aa: CSAVGLAGLPTDTQYF
CDR3nt: TGCAGCGCCGTAGGACTAGCGGGACTACCCACAGATACGCAGTATTTT

d_gene: TRBD2
v_gene: TRBV5-1
abundance: -
j_gene: TRBJ2-5
CDR3aa: CASSLEGPGLTKTQYF
CDR3nt: TGCGCCAGCAGCTTGGAAGGTCCGGGACTAACGAAGACCCAGTACTTC

d_gene: -
v_gene: TRBV11-1
abundance: -
j_gene: TRBJ2-3
CDR3aa: CASSLQKGNTDTQYF
CDR3nt: TGTGCCAGCAGCCTCCAAAAGGGGAACACAGATACGCAGTATTTT

d_gene: TRBD1
v_gene: TRBV11-2
abundance: -
j_gene: TRBJ1-1
CDR3aa: CASSKGQGETEAFF
CDR3nt: TGTGCCAGCAGCAAGGGACAGGGAGAAACTGAAGCTTTCTTT

d_gene: TRBD2
v_gene: TRBV30
abundance: -
j_gene: TRBJ2-3
CDR3aa: CAWRGLAGPTDTQYF
CDR3nt: TGTGCCTGGAGGGGACTAGCGGGACCTACAGATACGCAGTATTTT

d_gene: -
v_gene: TRBV14
abundance: -
j_gene: TRBJ2-2
CDR3aa: CASSQQGAGELFF
CDR3nt: TGTGCCAGCAGCCAACAGGGCGCGGGGGAGCTGTTTTTT

d_gene: TRBD2
v_gene: TRBV5-1
abundance: -
j_gene: TRBJ2-3
CDR3aa: CASSVTSGTSTDTQYF
CDR3nt: TGCGCCAGCAGCGTGACTAGCGGGACTAGCACAGATACGCAGTATTTT

d_gene: -
v_gene: TRBV29-1
abundance: -
j_gene: TRBJ2-1
CDR3aa: CSVEAERSSYNEQFF
CDR3nt: TGCAGCGTTGAAGCCGAGCGGAGCTCCTACAATGAGCAGTTCTTC

d_gene: -
v_gene: TRBV5-6
abundance: -
j_gene: TRBJ2-2
CDR3aa: CASSFSGQNTGELFF
CDR3nt: TGTGCCAGCAGCTTTTCGGGACAGAACACCGGGGAGCTGTTTTTT

d_gene: -
v_gene: TRBV27
abundance: once
j_gene: TRBJ1-1
CDR3aa: CASSLWGGNTEAFF
CDR3nt: TGTGCCAGCAGTTTATGGGGGGGGAACACTGAAGCTTTCTTT

d_gene: TRBD1
v_gene: TRBV5-1
abundance: -
j_gene: TRBJ2-7
CDR3aa: CASSLGTGENEQYF
CDR3nt: TGCGCCAGCAGCTTGGGGACAGGGGAAAACGAGCAGTACTTC

d_gene: -
v_gene: TRBV7-9
abundance: once
j_gene: TRBJ2-1
CDR3aa: CASSTDYYNEQFF
CDR3nt: TGTGCCAGCAGCACCGACTACTATAATGAGCAGTTCTTC